This is a list of T cell receptor beta chains from one sample in a study of blood T cell repertoires in COVID-19. Method: immunoSEQ multiplex PCR; TCRdb's copy keeps in-frame clones and lacks some. The profile shows around 480,000 clones, around 90% of them singletons. Input material: PBMCs or T cells enriched from blood (not recorded which). All receptors come from a woman aged 18-29 years who had recovered from COVID-19. CDR3s include the opening cysteine and the closing phenylalanine or tryptophan. Each record gives: V gene, D gene, J gene, clone size, CDR3 DNA, CDR3 protein. D genes are given only for firm matches. The size field is filled for only some rows; it gives once, few, many or a size class.

TRBV5-4	TRBD1	TRBJ1-2	-	TGTGCCAGCAGCCACCCGACAGGGGGCGCTGGCGGCTACACCTTC	CASSHPTGGAGGYTF
TRBV30	-	TRBJ1-2	-	TGTGCCTGGAGGGACACCCAAGCGGGTGGCTACACCTTC	CAWRDTQAGGYTF
TRBV19	-	TRBJ1-5	once	TGTGCCAGTAGTCCCAAATCTAGCAATCAGCCCCAGCATTTT	CASSPKSSNQPQHF
TRBV18	-	TRBJ1-6	-	TGTGCCAGCTCACCCTACAGCTCCTATAATTCACCCCTCCACTTT	CASSPYSSYNSPLHF
TRBV12-5	TRBD1	TRBJ2-7	many	TGTGCTAGTGGTTTGGTATGGGGGAACGATGAGGGACAGGCCTACGAGCAGTACTTC	CASGLVWGNDEGQAYEQYF
TRBV5-8	TRBD1	TRBJ1-2	-	TGTGCCAGCAGTACTCGTACAGGGGGCACGTACGGCTACACCTTC	CASSTRTGGTYGYTF
TRBV18	TRBD2	TRBJ2-7	once	TGTGCCAGCTTGATCCGGGGGGGCTACGAGCAGTACTTC	CASLIRGGYEQYF
TRBV19	-	TRBJ1-1	-	TGTGCCAGTAGTATCGCCTATAGCAAAACTGAAGCTTTCTTT	CASSIAYSKTEAFF
TRBV12-3/TRBV12-4	TRBD1	TRBJ1-2	-	TGTGCCAGCAGTACGACAGGGAAAGATGGCTACACCTTC	CASSTTGKDGYTF
TRBV5-6	-	TRBJ2-7	-	TGTGCCAGCAGCCGAGACAGCTACGAGCAGTACTTC	CASSRDSYEQYF
TRBV5-1	TRBD1	TRBJ1-2	-	TGCGCCAGCAGCTTGGGACAGGGCTTATCAGGCTACACCTTC	CASSLGQGLSGYTF
TRBV14	TRBD1	TRBJ2-7	-	TGTGCCAGCAGCCAAGCCAGGGGGCAAGGGACCTACGAGCAGTACTTC	CASSQARGQGTYEQYF
TRBV11-2	TRBD1	TRBJ1-5	few	TGTGCCAGCAGCCCCCATACGGACAGGGAGGGGCAGCCCCAGCATTTT	CASSPHTDREGQPQHF